This passage covers 26 T cell receptor beta chains from one sample sequenced in a study of T cell changes during pregnancy in multiple sclerosis. TCRdb keeps only in-frame clones here, not all; method: immunoSEQ multiplex PCR. The sample includes 35,000 to 55,000 clones, 88% of them seen just once. This material consisted of CD8+ T cells from peripheral blood mononuclear cells, taken after pregnancy. These receptors were collected from a female donor in good health, enrolled as a control in a pregnancy study.

The chain combines TRBV13 with TRBJ1-6; perhaps TRBD1 as D (5 bases). Germline CDR1 reads PRHDT; CDR2 reads FYEKMQ (reference sequence). The CDR3 is made up of 13 amino acids. Trimming took 5 bases from V and 14 from J, leaving 16 bases between them. The CDR3 loop reads CASSAGRRTTLHF. The CDR3 nucleotides are TGTGCCAGCAGCGCGGGACGCCGTACCACCCTCCACTTT.

The chain couples TRBV6-6 to TRBJ1-2; 9 nucleotides agree with TRBD1. The length of the CDR3 is 16 residues. J gave up 1 base and V 2 bases, and 5 bases lay outside the gene matches. Germline V lookup: CDR1 MNHNY, CDR2 SVGAGI (reference sequence). The CDR3 DNA sequence: TGTGCCAGCAGTTACCCACAGGGGGCGCTTAACTATGGCTACACCTTC. Residues: CASSYPQGALNYGYTF.

The J gene is TRBJ2-1, the V gene TRBV6-1; D is possibly TRBD2 (5 bases). This CDR3 contains 14 residues. The ends were cut back, 4 bases at V and 2 bases at J, with 9 bases in the middle. In germline, CDR1 is MNHNS, CDR2 SASEGT. This CDR3 reads CASSAFGAYNEQFF. CDR3 DNA: TGTGCCAGCAGTGCCTTCGGGGCCTACAATGAGCAGTTCTTC.

The chain links TRBV9 to TRBJ2-1, with D perhaps TRBD2 (6 bases). The CDR3 spans 14 residues. Trimming took off 4 bases at V and 6 bases at J, with 14 bases between the two ends. Germline CDR1 is SGDLS and CDR2 is YYNGEE. The CDR3 region has the DNA TGTGCCAGCAGCCCACCGACTAGATCCAATGAGCAGTTCTTC. Residues: CASSPPTRSNEQFF.

The chain carries TRBV28 and TRBJ1-6; D is perhaps TRBD1 (5 bases). Trimming took off 5 bases at V and 10 bases at J, with 9 bases between the two ends. There are 12 residues in the CDR3. Germline V gives CDR1 MDHEN, CDR2 SYDVKM. The CDR3, as DNA: TGTGCCAGCAGTCCCCCAGGGTCACCCCTCCACTTT. Translating gives CASSPPGSPLHF.

The chain couples TRBV28 to TRBJ2-6; perhaps TRBD2 as D (6 bases). The CDR3 is 17 amino acids. The germline CDR1 and CDR2 sequences are MDHEN and SYDVKM. V lost 5 bases and J 0 bases, leaving 14 bases between the germline ends. Here the CDR3 reads CASSTRDGSSGANVLTF. The CDR3, as DNA: TGTGCCAGCAGTACGCGGGACGGCAGCTCTGGGGCCAACGTCCTGACTTTC.

The gene calls are TRBV9 and TRBJ2-6; TRBD2 might be the D (6 bases). Germline V gene data show CDR1 as SGDLS and CDR2 as YYNGEE. V lost 1 base to trimming and J lost 2 bases, with 7 bases between them. CDR3 length equals 15 residues. In nucleotides, the CDR3 is TGTGCCAGCAGCGTATGGGGGGCTGGGGCCAACGTCCTGACTTTC. Protein sequence: CASSVWGAGANVLTF.

The chain employs TRBV27 and TRBJ1-1; a weak D match, TRBD1 (6 bases). This CDR3 has 13 amino acids. The germline V gene has CDR1 MNHEY and CDR2 SMNVEV (reference sequence). V dropped 3 bases and J dropped 8 bases, with 13 bases sitting between them. CDR3 coding DNA: TGTGCCAGCAGTTTTTCTTTAACAGGGGAAGCTTTCTTT. Translating gives CASSFSLTGEAFF.

The V call is TRBV9, the J call TRBJ2-7; 9 bases match TRBD1. The germline V gene encodes CDR1 SGDLS and CDR2 YYNGEE. V shed 3 bases, J shed 4 bases, and the junction held 8 bases outside the gene matches. The length of the CDR3 is 15 residues. CDR3 DNA sequence: TGTGCCAGCAGCGCATCCGGGACAGGGCGGTACGAGCAGTACTTC. Translating gives CASSASGTGRYEQYF.

This chain uses TRBV6-6 with TRBJ1-4; D uncertain. The CDR3 runs 14 residues. Germline CDR1 reads MNHNY; CDR2 reads SVGAGI (reference sequence). Trimming took 2 bases from V and 7 from J, leaving 11 bases between them. CDR3 coding DNA: TGTGCCAGCAGTTACCCAGCGAGAGCTGAAAAACTGTTTTTT. Translating gives CASSYPARAEKLFF.

This clone was seen only once. The chain joins TRBV7-9 to TRBJ2-5, with 12 nucleotides matching TRBD2. Per the germline V gene, CDR1 is SEHNR and CDR2 is FQNEAQ (reference sequence). V shed 5 bases, J shed 4 bases, and the junction held 8 bases outside the gene matches. There are 16 residues in the CDR3. The CDR3 is CASSHRLAGEGETQYF. DNA of the CDR3: TGTGCCAGCAGCCACAGACTAGCGGGGGAGGGAGAGACCCAGTACTTC.

The CDR3 reads CASSQRDTAYYEQYF. In nucleotides, the CDR3 is TGTGCCAGCAGCCAGAGGGACACAGCTTACTACGAGCAGTACTTC. The V call is TRBV13, the J call TRBJ2-7, with D perhaps matching TRBD1 (6 bases). The CDR3 totals 15 residues. Trimming left V 5 bases short and J 3 bases short, with 17 bases between. The germline V gene encodes CDR1 PRHDT and CDR2 FYEKMQ (reference sequence).

The V and J genes are TRBV10-3 and TRBJ2-6, with D unclear. The CDR3 has 17 amino acids. Looked up from germline, CDR1 is ENHRY and CDR2 is SYGVKD. V gave up 2 bases and J gave up 0 bases, with 11 bases separating them. CDR3 bases: TGTGCCATCAGTGAGGACGGAGATAACTCTGGGGCCAACGTCCTGACTTTC. It is translated as CAISEDGDNSGANVLTF.

This clone was seen just once. The gene calls are TRBV4-3 and TRBJ1-2; TRBD1 agrees at 7 bases. CDR1 is LGHNA and CDR2 is YSLEER in the germline V gene. The CDR3 runs 14 residues. Trimming at V came to 1 base and at J to 7 bases, leaving 6 bases not matched to a gene. This CDR3 is CASSQGRGQTGYTF. The DNA of the CDR3 is TGCGCCAGCAGCCAAGGGCGGGGACAGACTGGCTACACCTTC.

This chain links TRBV10-3 with TRBJ1-4; D possibly corresponds to TRBD1 (5 bases). The germline gives CDR1 ENHRY, CDR2 SYGVKD. The CDR3 contains 16 residues. With 3 bases removed from V and 4 bases from J, the gap between germline ends came to 15 bases. This chain's CDR3 is CAISDGRVGFNEKLFF. CDR3 DNA sequence: TGTGCCATCAGTGACGGCAGGGTGGGGTTTAATGAAAAACTGTTTTTT.

The chain combines TRBV27 with TRBJ2-3; 7 bases match TRBD2. The germline V gene has CDR1 MNHEY and CDR2 SMNVEV (reference sequence). CDR3 size: 13 residues. The V segment lost 10 bases and the J segment 2 bases; nucleotides outside the gene matches: 6. CDR3 in amino acids: CATVGGFTDTQYF. The DNA for the CDR3 is TGTGCCACCGTGGGGGGGTTCACAGATACGCAGTATTTT.

The V gene is TRBV9, the J gene TRBJ2-3; no definite D call. CDR3 length equals 16 residues. The V end was cut by 7 bases, the J end by 1 base, with 19 bases between. The germline V gene has CDR1 SGDLS and CDR2 YYNGEE. The CDR3 sequence: CASGLSRLKGTDTQYF. Here the CDR3 DNA reads TGTGCCAGCGGCCTATCTCGACTGAAGGGCACAGATACGCAGTATTTT.

This clone occurred once. V is TRBV4-3 and J is TRBJ2-7, with D possibly being TRBD1 (6 bases). The CDR3 totals 17 residues. CDR1 is LGHNA and CDR2 is YSLEER in the germline V gene. Trimming cost V 1 base and J 1 base, with 17 bases left between them. CDR3 sequence reads: CASSQGVYGQGSYEQYF. CDR3 nucleotide sequence: TGCGCCAGCAGCCAAGGGGTATATGGGCAGGGGTCCTACGAGCAGTACTTC.

The rearrangement links TRBV11-2 to TRBJ2-3; no clear D. The CDR3 spans 15 residues. The V gene lost 1 base and the J gene lost 0 bases, with 8 bases spanning the gap. Germline-derived CDR1 and CDR2 are SGHAT and FQNNGV. This chain's CDR3 is CASSLAGSSTDTQYF. The CDR3 nucleotides read TGTGCCAGCAGCTTAGCAGGCTCCAGCACAGATACGCAGTATTTT.

The chain has TRBV2 and TRBJ2-1, with D hard to call. Trimming cost V 3 bases and J 7 bases, with 10 bases left between them. Germline-derived CDR1 and CDR2 are SNHLY and FYNNEI. The CDR3 runs 13 residues. The DNA for the CDR3 is TGTGCCAGCAGTGACGGCAGGAAGAATGAGCAGTTCTTC. Translated: CASSDGRKNEQFF.

The CDR3 loop is CASSQDWAGLKLDGYTF. DNA for the CDR3: TGCGCCAGCAGCCAAGATTGGGCAGGTCTTAAGCTTGATGGCTACACCTTC. The chain is built from TRBV4-3 and TRBJ1-2, with D unclear. Germline lookup yields CDR1 LGHNA and CDR2 YSLEER. V gave up 0 bases and J gave up 6 bases, with 20 bases separating them. This CDR3 is built from 17 residues.

The CDR3 sequence is CASSMPLGEQYF. The CDR3 DNA is TGTGCCAGCAGCATGCCCCTAGGCGAGCAGTACTTC. The genes are TRBV5-6 and TRBJ2-7, with D unresolved. Germline values: CDR1 SGHDT, CDR2 YYEEEE. The CDR3 is 12 residues long. Deletions cut 4 bases from V and 6 bases from J, with 11 bases between.

This rearrangement joins TRBV10-2 to TRBJ1-5; D perhaps matches TRBD1 (5 bases). Trimming removed 4 bases at V and 4 bases at J, with 8 bases between. The CDR3 loop spans 13 amino acids. Germline CDR1 reads WSHSY; CDR2 reads SAAADI. In nucleotides, the CDR3 is TGCGCCAGCAGTGCAGGGCCAAATCAGCCCCAGCATTTT. Translation: CASSAGPNQPQHF.

This chain joins TRBV6-5 and TRBJ2-7, with TRBD2 identical over 11 bases. In germline, CDR1 is MNHEY, CDR2 SVGAGI. Trimming cost V 7 bases and J 0 bases; bases outside gene matches: 5. This CDR3 is 15 amino acids long. The CDR3: CASNPLAGGSYEQYF. In nucleotides, the CDR3 is TGTGCCAGCAACCCTCTAGCGGGGGGCTCCTACGAGCAGTACTTC.

V and J are TRBV14 and TRBJ1-2; perhaps TRBD1 as D (6 bases). Germline lookup yields CDR1 SGHDN and CDR2 FVKESK. The CDR3 is made up of 17 amino acids. The V and J ends lost 1 base and 3 bases respectively, with 18 bases between them. The CDR3 DNA reads as TGTGCCAGCAGCCAAGGGGAGGGACAAACACCCCACTATGGCTACACCTTC. This encodes CASSQGEGQTPHYGYTF.

The chain is built from TRBV16 and TRBJ2-7, with TRBD1 as a possible D gene (5 bases). Germline CDR1 and CDR2: KGHSY and FQNENV. Trimming shortened V by 2 bases and J by 4 bases, and 18 bases separated the two germline ends. The CDR3 length is 16 residues. CDR3: CASSQAEAGRDYEQYF. CDR3 DNA sequence: TGTGCCAGCAGCCAAGCGGAAGCAGGGCGAGATTACGAGCAGTACTTC.